The 15 T cell receptor beta chains presented below share a single source sample, sequenced in a study of vaccination effects on CD4 cells after COVID-19. In the ViraFEST assay, antigen-specific CD4+ clonotypes were identified by expansion after peptide-pool stimulation. Subsequent to a culture period of about ten days, CD4+ T cells were isolated. All participants had two doses of either the BNT162b2 or mRNA-1273 vaccine. These receptors are not linked to any known antigen. TCRdb's copy holds only in-frame clones and misses some; the assay was immunoSEQ multiplex PCR. The sample holds tens of thousands of clones, over 70% seen once. The starting material was CD4+ T cells from PBMCs cultured with HCoV-229E spike peptides, obtained after COVID-19 vaccination. Receptor source: a human donor who received a COVID-19 vaccine.

J is TRBJ1-6 and V is TRBV6-5, with 7 bases fitting TRBD1. V gave up 7 bases and J gave up 4 bases; unmatched junction bases: 1. CDR1 is MNHEY and CDR2 is SVGAGI in the germline V gene. This CDR3 is built from 13 residues. CDR3 nucleotides: TGTGCCAGCAAGGGACAGTATAATTCACCCCTCCACTTT. Its translation is CASKGQYNSPLHF.

The V gene is TRBV7-9, the J gene TRBJ1-4, with TRBD1 matching over 10 bases. Germline V gene lookup returns CDR1 SEHNR and CDR2 FQNEAQ (reference sequence). CDR3 length: 15 amino acids. Trimming at V came to 4 bases and at J to 5 bases, leaving 4 bases not matched to a gene. The CDR3 region has the DNA TGTGCCAGCAGCTCGGGACAGGGGAGGAATGAAAAACTGTTTTTT. It is translated as CASSSGQGRNEKLFF. Full variable domain (rest looked up from reference TRBV7-9 and TRBJ1-4): DTGVSQNPRHKITKRGQNVTFRCDPISEHNRLYWYRQTLGQGPEFLTYFQNEAQLEKSRLLSDRFSAERPKGSFSTLEIQRTEQGDSAMYLCASSSGQGRNEKLFFGSGTQLSVL.

The chain combines TRBV7-2 with TRBJ1-5, with D unclear. CDR1 is SGHTA and CDR2 is FQGNSA in the germline V gene. The CDR3 extends over 12 amino acids. Between the trimmed V and J ends, which lost 2 bases and 3 bases, there was a span of 2 bases. In nucleotides, the CDR3 is TGTGCCAGCAGCTTAAACAATCAGCCCCAGCATTTT. Its protein product is CASSLNNQPQHF.

V and J are TRBV6-4 and TRBJ1-4; unclear D gene. V was pared by 7 bases and J by 2 bases, with 14 bases between. The germline V gene has CDR1 MRHNA and CDR2 SNTAGT. The CDR3 extends over 15 amino acids. DNA of the CDR3: TGTGCCAGCATAGACCACACGGGTACTAATGAAAAACTGTTTTTT. It encodes CASIDHTGTNEKLFF.

This clone was counted a single time. This chain's CDR3 is CASSLTGGESRDTGELFF. The CDR3 DNA reads TGTGCCAGCAGCTTAACGGGAGGGGAATCCCGTGACACCGGGGAGCTGTTTTTT. The V call is TRBV7-3, the J call TRBJ2-2, with 7 bases fitting TRBD2. Trimming removed 0 bases from V and 3 bases from J; junction bases left unmatched: 10. This CDR3 has 18 residues. The germline gives CDR1 SGHTA, CDR2 FQGTGA. The full variable domain, its missing parts supplied by reference TRBV7-3 and TRBJ2-2, is GAGVSQTPSNKVTEKGKYVELRCDPISGHTALYWYRQSLGQGPEFLIYFQGTGAADDSGLPNDRFFAVRPEGSVSTLKIQRTERGDSAVYLCASSLTGGESRDTGELFFGEGSRLTVL.

The rearrangement uses TRBV11-1 and TRBJ1-3; no clear D gene. The length of the CDR3 is 15 residues. From germline, CDR1 is SGHAT and CDR2 FQDESV (reference sequence). V lost 5 bases, J lost 2 bases, and 13 bases lay in between. The CDR3 DNA is TGTGCCAGCAGCCTCCGGACGGGAGCTGGAAACACCATATATTTT. Translated: CASSLRTGAGNTIYF.

The gene calls are TRBV5-1 and TRBJ2-7, with D perhaps matching TRBD1 (6 bases). Trimming pared 4 bases from V and 1 base from J, leaving 12 bases between. Germline loops: CDR1 SGHRS, CDR2 YFSETQ. CDR3 size: 14 residues. The CDR3 coding sequence is TGCGCCAGCAGCCGCCAACAGGGATCCTACGAGCAGTACGTC. Residues: CASSRQQGSYEQYV.

V and J are TRBV2 and TRBJ2-7; D perhaps matches TRBD2 (6 bases). The length of the CDR3 is 14 residues. Germline CDR1 and CDR2: SNHLY and FYNNEI. V shed 7 bases and J shed 5 bases, with 18 bases lying between them. In nucleotides, the CDR3 is TGTGCCAGCAAGGGAGGAAACAGTCAAAACGAGCAGTACGTC. Its protein is CASKGGNSQNEQYV.

The V gene is TRBV19, the J gene TRBJ1-4; D call uncertain. The CDR3 has 15 amino acids. Trimming took 4 bases from V and 0 from J, leaving 9 bases between them. Per the germline V gene, CDR1 is LNHDA and CDR2 is SQIVND (reference sequence). DNA for the CDR3: TGTGCCAGTAGTACTACAGATGCAACTAATGAAAAACTGTTTTTT. Translation gives CASSTTDATNEKLFF. The whole variable domain, remainder taken from reference TRBV19 and TRBJ1-4, is DGGITQSPKYLFRKEGQNVTLSCEQNLNHDAMYWYRQDPGQGLRLIYYSQIVNDFQKGDIAEGYSVSREKKESFPLTVTSAQKNPTAFYLCASSTTDATNEKLFFGSGTQLSVL.

The V call is TRBV2, the J call TRBJ1-1; TRBD1 aligns across 8 bases. Unmatched junction bases numbered 3, after V lost 0 bases and J lost 0 bases. Germline V CDR1 and CDR2: SNHLY, FYNNEI. The CDR3 contains 16 residues. The CDR3 here is CASSEAAGGVNTEAFF. The CDR3 nucleotides read TGTGCCAGCAGTGAAGCTGCAGGGGGCGTGAACACTGAAGCTTTCTTT.

The chain carries TRBV15 and TRBJ1-2; no firm D call. Deletions cut 0 bases from V and 6 bases from J, with 14 bases between. Germline lookup yields CDR1 LNHNV and CDR2 YYDKDF (reference sequence). The length of the CDR3 is 15 residues. In DNA form, the CDR3 reads TGTGCCACCAGCAGAGATCCCAGCCCCAATGATGGCTACACCTTC. It is translated as CATSRDPSPNDGYTF.

V usage is TRBV27 and J usage is TRBJ2-3; D is uncertain. The length of the CDR3 is 19 residues. Germline V gives CDR1 MNHEY, CDR2 SMNVEV (reference sequence). Trimming stripped 6 bases from V and 3 bases from J, with 28 bases between. In nucleotides, the CDR3 is TGTGCCAGCAGCTTTGACCCAGTGAAAGGCGCCCACCAGACAGATACGCAGTATTTT. Its translation is CASSFDPVKGAHQTDTQYF.

The chain is built from TRBV18 and TRBJ1-5, with a possible D match to TRBD1 (5 bases). CDR1 is KGHSH, CDR2 LQKENI, per germline. The CDR3 contains 15 residues. V dropped 3 bases and J dropped 7 bases, with 16 bases sitting between them. The CDR3 DNA reads as TGTGCCAGCTCACCCGGGGCGACGGGGAACCAGCCCCAGCATTTT. This codes for CASSPGATGNQPQHF.

This clone was recorded a few times. The rearrangement links TRBV30 to TRBJ1-1, with a tentative D call TRBD1 (5 bases). Germline loops: CDR1 GTSNPN, CDR2 SVGIG (reference sequence). CDR3 length: 14 residues. Trimming shortened V by 8 bases and J by 7 bases, and 23 bases separated the two germline ends. CDR3 DNA: TGTGCCGGAGGTGAGGGGTCGGGATGGGGTGAAGCTTTCTTT. Translating it yields CAGGEGSGWGEAFF.

The chain recombines TRBV2 with TRBJ2-2; 15 positions agree with TRBD2. The CDR3 is 16 residues long. Trimming cost V 7 bases and J 6 bases; bases outside gene matches: 6. Germline V gene data show CDR1 as SNHLY and CDR2 as FYNNEI. In DNA form, the CDR3 reads TGTGCCAGCAAAACAGGACTAGCGGGGGGGCCCGGGGAGCTGTTTTTT. Its protein is CASKTGLAGGPGELFF. Full variable domain (remainder filled in from reference TRBV2 and TRBJ2-2): EPEVTQTPSHQVTQMGQEVILRCVPISNHLYFYWYRQILGQKVEFLVSFYNNEISEKSEIFDDQFSVERPDGSNFTLKIRSTKLEDSAMYFCASKTGLAGGPGELFFGEGSRLTVL.